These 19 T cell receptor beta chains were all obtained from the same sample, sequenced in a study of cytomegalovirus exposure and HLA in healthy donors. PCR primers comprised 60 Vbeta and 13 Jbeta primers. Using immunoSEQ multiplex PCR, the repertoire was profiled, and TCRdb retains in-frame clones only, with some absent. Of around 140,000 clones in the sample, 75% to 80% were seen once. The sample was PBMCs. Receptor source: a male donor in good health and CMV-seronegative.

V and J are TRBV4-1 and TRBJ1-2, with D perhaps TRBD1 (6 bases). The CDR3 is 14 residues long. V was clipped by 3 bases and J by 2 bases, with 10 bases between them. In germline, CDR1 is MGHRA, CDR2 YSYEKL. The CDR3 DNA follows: TGCGCCAGCAGCCATGTACAGGGAAACTATGGCTACACCTTC. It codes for CASSHVQGNYGYTF.

The CDR3 reads CASRPTGWEKLFF. The CDR3 coding sequence is TGTGCCAGCAGACCGACAGGGTGGGAAAAACTGTTTTTT. V and J are TRBV6-5 and TRBJ1-4; 7 bases fit TRBD1. CDR1 MNHEY and CDR2 SVGAGI come from the germline V gene. The CDR3 sequence is 13 residues long. The ends lost 6 bases at V and 8 bases at J; junction bases unmatched: 6.

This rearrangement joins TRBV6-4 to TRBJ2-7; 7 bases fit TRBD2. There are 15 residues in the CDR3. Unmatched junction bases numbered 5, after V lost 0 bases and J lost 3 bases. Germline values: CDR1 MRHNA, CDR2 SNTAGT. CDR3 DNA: TGTGCCAGCAGTGACTCGAAAGGCGGGGGCTACGAGCAGTACTTC. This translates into CASSDSKGGGYEQYF.

CDR3 in amino acids: CATRGDTITDTQYF. The CDR3 DNA sequence: TGTGCCACGAGAGGGGACACCATCACAGATACGCAGTATTTT. The chain employs TRBV10-3 and TRBJ2-3, with D perhaps TRBD1 (6 bases). The CDR3 is 14 residues long. The V end was cut by 10 bases, the J end by 2 bases, with 16 bases between. CDR1 is ENHRY, CDR2 SYGVKD, per germline.

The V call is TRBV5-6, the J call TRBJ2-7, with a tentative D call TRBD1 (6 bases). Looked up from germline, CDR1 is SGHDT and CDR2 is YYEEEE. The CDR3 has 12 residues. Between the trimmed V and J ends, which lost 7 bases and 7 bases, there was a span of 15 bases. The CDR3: CASPDRPGEQYF. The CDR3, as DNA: TGTGCCAGCCCCGACAGGCCGGGTGAGCAGTACTTC.

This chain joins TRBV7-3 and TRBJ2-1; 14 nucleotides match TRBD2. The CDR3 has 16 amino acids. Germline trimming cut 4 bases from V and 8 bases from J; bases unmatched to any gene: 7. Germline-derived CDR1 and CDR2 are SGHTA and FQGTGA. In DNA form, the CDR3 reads TGTGCCAGCAGCTCGGGGACTAGCGGGAGTCGAGATGAGCAGTTCTTC. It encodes CASSSGTSGSRDEQFF.

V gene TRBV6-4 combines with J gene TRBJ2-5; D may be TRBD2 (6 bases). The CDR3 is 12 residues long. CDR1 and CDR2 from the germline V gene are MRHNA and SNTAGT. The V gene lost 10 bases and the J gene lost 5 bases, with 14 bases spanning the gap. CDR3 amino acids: CANRTAGETQYF. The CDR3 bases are TGTGCCAACCGAACGGCGGGGGAGACCCAGTACTTC.

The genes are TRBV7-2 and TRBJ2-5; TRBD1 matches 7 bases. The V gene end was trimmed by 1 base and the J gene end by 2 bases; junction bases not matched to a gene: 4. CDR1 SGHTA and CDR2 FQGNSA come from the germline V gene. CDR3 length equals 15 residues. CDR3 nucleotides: TGTGCCAGCAGCTTAGGTAGGGGGCATCAAGAGACCCAGTACTTC. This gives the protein CASSLGRGHQETQYF.

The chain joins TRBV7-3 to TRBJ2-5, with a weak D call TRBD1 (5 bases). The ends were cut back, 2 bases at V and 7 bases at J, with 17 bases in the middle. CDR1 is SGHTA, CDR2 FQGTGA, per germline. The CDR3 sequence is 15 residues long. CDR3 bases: TGTGCCAGCAGCTTAGACAGTTGGTCGTACGGGACCCAGTACTTC. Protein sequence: CASSLDSWSYGTQYF.

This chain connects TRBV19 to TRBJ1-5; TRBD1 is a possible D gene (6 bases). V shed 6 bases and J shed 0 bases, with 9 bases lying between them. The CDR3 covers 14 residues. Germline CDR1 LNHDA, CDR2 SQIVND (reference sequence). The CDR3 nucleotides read TGTGCCAGTAGGGACAGCTATAGCAATCAGCCCCAGCATTTT. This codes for CASRDSYSNQPQHF.

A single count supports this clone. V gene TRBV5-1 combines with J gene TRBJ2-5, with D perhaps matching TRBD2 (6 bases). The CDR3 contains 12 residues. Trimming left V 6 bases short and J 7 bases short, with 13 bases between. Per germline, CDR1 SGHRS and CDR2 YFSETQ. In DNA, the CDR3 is TGCGCCAGCAACCCGACCGGGGGGACCCAGTACTTC. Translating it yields CASNPTGGTQYF.

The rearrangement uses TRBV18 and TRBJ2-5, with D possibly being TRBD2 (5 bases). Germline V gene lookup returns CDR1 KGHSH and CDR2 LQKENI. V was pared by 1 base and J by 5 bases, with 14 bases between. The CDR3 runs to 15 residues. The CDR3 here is CASSPLASQSETQYF. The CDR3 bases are TGTGCCAGCTCACCACTAGCGTCCCAATCTGAGACCCAGTACTTC.

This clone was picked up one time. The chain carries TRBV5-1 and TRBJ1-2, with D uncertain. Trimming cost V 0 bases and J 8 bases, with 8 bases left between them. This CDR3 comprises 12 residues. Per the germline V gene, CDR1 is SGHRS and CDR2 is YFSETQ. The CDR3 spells CASSLGERGYTF. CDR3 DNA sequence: TGCGCCAGCAGCTTGGGAGAGAGGGGCTACACCTTC.

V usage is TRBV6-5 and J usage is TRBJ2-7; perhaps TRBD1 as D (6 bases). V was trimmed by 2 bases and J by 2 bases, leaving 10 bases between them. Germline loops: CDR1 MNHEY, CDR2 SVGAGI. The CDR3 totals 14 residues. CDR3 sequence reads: CASSYDRFAYEQYF. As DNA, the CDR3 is TGTGCCAGCAGTTACGACAGGTTCGCCTACGAGCAGTACTTC.

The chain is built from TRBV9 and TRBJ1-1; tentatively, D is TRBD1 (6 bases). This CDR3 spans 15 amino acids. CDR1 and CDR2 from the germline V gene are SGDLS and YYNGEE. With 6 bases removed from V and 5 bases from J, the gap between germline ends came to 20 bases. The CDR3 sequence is CASTLGGGAETEAFF. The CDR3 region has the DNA TGTGCCAGCACCCTAGGGGGGGGCGCGGAGACTGAAGCTTTCTTT.

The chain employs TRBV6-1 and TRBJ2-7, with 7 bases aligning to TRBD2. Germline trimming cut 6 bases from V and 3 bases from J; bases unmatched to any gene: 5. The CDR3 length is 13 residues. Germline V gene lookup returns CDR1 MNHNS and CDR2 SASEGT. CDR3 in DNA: TGTGCCAGCAGCAGGGAGGGAAGCTACGAGCAGTACTTC. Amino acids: CASSREGSYEQYF.

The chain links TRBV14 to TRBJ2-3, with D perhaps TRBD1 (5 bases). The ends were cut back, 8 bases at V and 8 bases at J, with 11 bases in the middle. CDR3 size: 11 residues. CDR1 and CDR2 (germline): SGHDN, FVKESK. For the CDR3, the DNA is TGTGCCAGCGGGGCAGTCGGTACGCAGTATTTT. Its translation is CASGAVGTQYF.

The CDR3 nucleotides read TGTGCCAGCAGCGTAGGAGCGGGAGCCCCCTACGAGCAGTACTTC. Translated: CASSVGAGAPYEQYF. The chain combines TRBV9 with TRBJ2-7; TRBD2 agrees at 8 bases. V lost 0 bases and J lost 2; bases outside the gene matches: 4. This CDR3 comprises 15 residues. Germline loops: CDR1 SGDLS, CDR2 YYNGEE.

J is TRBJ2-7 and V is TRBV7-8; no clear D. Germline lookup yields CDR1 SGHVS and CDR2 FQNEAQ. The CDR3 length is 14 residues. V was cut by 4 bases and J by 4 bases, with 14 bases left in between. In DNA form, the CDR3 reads TGTGCCAGCAGCTACCTCTCGAGCTCTTACGAGCAGTACTTC. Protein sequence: CASSYLSSSYEQYF.